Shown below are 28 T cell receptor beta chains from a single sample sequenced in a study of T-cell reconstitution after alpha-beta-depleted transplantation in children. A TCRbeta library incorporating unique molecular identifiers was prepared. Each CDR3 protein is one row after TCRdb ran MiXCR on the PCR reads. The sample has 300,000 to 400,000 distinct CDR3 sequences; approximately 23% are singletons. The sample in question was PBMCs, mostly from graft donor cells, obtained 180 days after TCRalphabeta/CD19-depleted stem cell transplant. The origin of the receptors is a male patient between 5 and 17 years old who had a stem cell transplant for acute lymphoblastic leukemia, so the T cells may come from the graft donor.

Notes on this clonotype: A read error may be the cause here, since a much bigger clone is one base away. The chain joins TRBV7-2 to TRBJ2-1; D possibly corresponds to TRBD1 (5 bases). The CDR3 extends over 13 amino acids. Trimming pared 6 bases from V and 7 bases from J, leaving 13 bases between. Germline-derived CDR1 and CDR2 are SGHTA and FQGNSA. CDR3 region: CASRRTRANEQFF. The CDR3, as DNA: TGTGCCAGCAGAAGGACCAGGGCTAATGAGCAGTTCTTC.

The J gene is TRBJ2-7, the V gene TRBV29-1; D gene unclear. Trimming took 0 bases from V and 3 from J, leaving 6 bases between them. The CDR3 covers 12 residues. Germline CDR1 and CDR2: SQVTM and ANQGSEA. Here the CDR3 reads CSVEDQGYEQYF. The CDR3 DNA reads TGCAGCGTTGAAGATCAAGGCTACGAGCAGTACTTC.

The CDR3 sequence is CASSQEGLAGYHEQYF. In DNA, the CDR3 is TGTGCCAGCAGCCAAGAGGGACTAGCGGGATACCACGAGCAGTACTTC. The V call is TRBV3-1, the J call TRBJ2-7; TRBD2 aligns across 13 bases. The ends lost 0 bases at V and 5 bases at J; junction bases unmatched: 4. From germline, CDR1 is LGHDT and CDR2 YNNKEL (reference sequence). This CDR3 spans 16 amino acids.

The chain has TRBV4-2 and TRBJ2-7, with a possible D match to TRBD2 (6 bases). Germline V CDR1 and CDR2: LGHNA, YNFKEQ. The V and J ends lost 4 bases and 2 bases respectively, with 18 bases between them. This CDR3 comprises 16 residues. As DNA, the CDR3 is TGTGCCAGCAGCCGATCCGAACTAGCTTTCGCCTACGAGCAGTACTTC. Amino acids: CASSRSELAFAYEQYF.

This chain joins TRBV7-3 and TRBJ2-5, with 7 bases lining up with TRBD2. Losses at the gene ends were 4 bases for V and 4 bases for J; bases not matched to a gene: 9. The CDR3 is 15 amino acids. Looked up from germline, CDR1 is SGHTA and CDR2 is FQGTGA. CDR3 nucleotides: TGTGCCAGCAGCTCCACGGGGAGGGGATTAGAGACCCAGTACTTC. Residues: CASSSTGRGLETQYF. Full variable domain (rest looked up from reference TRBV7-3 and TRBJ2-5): GAGVSQTPSNKVTEKGKYVELRCDPISGHTALYWYRQSLGQGPEFLIYFQGTGAADDSGLPNDRFFAVRPEGSVSTLKIQRTERGDSAVYLCASSSTGRGLETQYFGPGTRLLVL.

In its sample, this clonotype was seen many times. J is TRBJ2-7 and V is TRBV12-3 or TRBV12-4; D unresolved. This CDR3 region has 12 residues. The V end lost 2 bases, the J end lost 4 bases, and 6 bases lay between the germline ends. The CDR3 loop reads CASSLTRYEQYF. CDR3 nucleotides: TGTGCCAGCAGTTTAACCCGGTACGAGCAGTACTTC.

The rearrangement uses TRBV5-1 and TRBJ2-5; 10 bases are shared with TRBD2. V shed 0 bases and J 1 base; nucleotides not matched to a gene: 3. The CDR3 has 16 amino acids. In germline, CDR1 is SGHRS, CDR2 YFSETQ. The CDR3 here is CASSLGTSGAQETQYF. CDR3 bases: TGCGCCAGCAGCTTGGGGACTAGCGGAGCCCAAGAGACCCAGTACTTC.

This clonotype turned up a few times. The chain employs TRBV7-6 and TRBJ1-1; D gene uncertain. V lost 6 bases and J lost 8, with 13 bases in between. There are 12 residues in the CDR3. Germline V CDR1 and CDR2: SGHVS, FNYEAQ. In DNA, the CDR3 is TGTGCCAGCAGTTCTCCGGGGATGGAAGCTTTCTTT. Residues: CASSSPGMEAFF. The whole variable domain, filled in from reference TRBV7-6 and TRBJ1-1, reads GAGVSQSPRYKVTKRGQDVALRCDPISGHVSLYWYRQALGQGPEFLTYFNYEAQQDKSGLPNDRFSAERPEGSISTLTIQRTEQRDSAMYRCASSSPGMEAFFGQGTRLTVV.

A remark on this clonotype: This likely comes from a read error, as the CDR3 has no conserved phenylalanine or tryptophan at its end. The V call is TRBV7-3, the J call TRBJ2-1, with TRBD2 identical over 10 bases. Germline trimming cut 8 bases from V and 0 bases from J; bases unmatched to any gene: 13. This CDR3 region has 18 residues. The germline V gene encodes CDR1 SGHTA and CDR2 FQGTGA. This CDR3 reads CASSKRTSGISSYNEQFL. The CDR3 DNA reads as TGTGCCAGCTCTAAGCGAACTAGCGGGATTTCCTCCTACAATGAGCAGTTCCTC.

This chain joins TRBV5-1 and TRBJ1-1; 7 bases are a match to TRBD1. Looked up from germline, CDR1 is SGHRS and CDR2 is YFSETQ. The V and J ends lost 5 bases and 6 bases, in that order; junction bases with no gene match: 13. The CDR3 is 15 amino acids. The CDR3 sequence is CASRTVYRGWSEAFF. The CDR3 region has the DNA TGCGCCAGCAGGACCGTCTACAGGGGCTGGTCTGAAGCTTTCTTT.

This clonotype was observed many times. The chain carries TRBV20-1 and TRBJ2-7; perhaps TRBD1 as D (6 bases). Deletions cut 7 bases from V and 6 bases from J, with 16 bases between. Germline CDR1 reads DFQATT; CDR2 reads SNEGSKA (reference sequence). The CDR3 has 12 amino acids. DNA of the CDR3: TGCAGTGTTCTCCAGGGGAATAGCGAGCAGTACTTC. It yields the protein CSVLQGNSEQYF.

This CDR3 is CASSPRSPSDYEQYF. DNA of the CDR3: TGTGCCAGCAGCCCGAGGTCCCCTTCGGACTACGAGCAGTACTTC. The rearrangement uses TRBV7-9 and TRBJ2-7; D is unresolved. V dropped 5 bases and J dropped 3 bases, with 17 bases sitting between them. CDR3 size: 15 residues. Germline-derived CDR1 and CDR2 are SEHNR and FQNEAQ (reference sequence).

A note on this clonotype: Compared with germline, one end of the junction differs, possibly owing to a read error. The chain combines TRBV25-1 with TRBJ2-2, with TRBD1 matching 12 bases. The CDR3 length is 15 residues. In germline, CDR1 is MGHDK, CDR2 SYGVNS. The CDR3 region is CACSGTGGNTGELFF. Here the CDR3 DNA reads TGTGCCTGCAGTGGGACAGGGGGCAATACCGGGGAGCTGTTTTTT.

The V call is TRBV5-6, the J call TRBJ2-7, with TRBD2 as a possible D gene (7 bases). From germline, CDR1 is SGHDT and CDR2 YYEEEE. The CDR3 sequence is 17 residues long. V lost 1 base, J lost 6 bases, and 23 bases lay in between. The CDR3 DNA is TGTGCCAGCAGCTTGTCTGGGGGGGCCTATGGAGTTACCGAGCAGTACTTC. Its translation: CASSLSGGAYGVTEQYF.

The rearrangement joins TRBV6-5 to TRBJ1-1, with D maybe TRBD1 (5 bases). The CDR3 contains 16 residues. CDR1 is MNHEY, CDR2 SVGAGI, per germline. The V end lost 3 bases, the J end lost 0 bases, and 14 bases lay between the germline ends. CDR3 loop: CASSYRGRDLNTEAFF. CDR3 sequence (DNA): TGTGCCAGCAGTTATAGGGGCAGGGACTTGAACACTGAAGCTTTCTTT.

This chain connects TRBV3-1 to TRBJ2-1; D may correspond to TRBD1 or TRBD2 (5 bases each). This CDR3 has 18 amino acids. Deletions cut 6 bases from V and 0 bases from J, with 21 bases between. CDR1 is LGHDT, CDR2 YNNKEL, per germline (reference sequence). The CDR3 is CASSLLGTSGSSYNEQFF. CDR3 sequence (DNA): TGTGCCAGCAGTTTACTTGGGACGTCCGGAAGCTCCTACAATGAGCAGTTCTTC.

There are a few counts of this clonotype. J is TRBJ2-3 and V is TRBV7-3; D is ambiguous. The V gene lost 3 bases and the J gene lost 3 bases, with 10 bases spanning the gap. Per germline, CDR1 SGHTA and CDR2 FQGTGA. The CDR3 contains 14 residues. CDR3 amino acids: CASSLEYITDTQYF. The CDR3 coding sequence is TGTGCCAGCAGCTTGGAATACATTACAGATACGCAGTATTTT.

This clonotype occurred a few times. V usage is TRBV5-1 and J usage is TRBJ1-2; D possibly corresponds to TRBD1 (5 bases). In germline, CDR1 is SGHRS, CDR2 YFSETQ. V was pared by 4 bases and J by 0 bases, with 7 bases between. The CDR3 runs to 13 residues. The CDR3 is CASSPDTNYGYTF. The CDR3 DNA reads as TGCGCCAGCAGCCCGGACACTAACTATGGCTACACCTTC.

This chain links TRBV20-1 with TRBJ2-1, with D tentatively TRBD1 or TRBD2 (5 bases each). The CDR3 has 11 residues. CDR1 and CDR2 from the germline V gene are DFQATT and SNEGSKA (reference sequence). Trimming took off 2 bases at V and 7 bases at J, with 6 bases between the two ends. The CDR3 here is CSARWGNEQFF. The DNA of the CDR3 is TGCAGTGCTAGATGGGGGAATGAGCAGTTCTTC.

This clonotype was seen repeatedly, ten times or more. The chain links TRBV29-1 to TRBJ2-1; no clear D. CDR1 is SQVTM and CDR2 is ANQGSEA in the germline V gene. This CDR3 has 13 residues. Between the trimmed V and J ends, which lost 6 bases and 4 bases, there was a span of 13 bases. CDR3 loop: CSVLRVLYNEQFF. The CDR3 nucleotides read TGCAGCGTCTTAAGGGTTTTATACAATGAGCAGTTCTTC.

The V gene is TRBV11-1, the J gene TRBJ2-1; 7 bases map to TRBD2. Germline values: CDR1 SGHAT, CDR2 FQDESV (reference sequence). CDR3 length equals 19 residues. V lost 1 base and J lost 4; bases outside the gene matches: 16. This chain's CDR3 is CASSLGRLAVGPRYNEQFF. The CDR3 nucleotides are TGTGCCAGCAGCTTAGGACGCCTAGCGGTAGGGCCGCGGTACAATGAGCAGTTCTTC.

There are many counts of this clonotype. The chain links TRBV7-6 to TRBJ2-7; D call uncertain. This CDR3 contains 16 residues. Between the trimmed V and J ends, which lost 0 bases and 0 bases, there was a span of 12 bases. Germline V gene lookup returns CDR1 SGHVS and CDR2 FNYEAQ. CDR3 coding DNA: TGTGCCAGCAGCTTAGCGGGGTCAGGTGGCTCCTACGAGCAGTACTTC. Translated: CASSLAGSGGSYEQYF.

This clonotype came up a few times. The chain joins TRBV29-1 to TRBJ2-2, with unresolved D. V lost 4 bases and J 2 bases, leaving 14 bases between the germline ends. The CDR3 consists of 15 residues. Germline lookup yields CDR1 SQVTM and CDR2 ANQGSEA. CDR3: CSVVEGPTNTGELFF. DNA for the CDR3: TGCAGCGTTGTTGAAGGACCCACTAACACCGGGGAGCTGTTTTTT.

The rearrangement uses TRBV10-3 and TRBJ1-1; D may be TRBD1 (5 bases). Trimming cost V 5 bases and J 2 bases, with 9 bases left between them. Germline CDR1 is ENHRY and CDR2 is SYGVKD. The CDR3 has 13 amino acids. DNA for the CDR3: TGTGCCATCAGTCAAACAGGTAACACTGAAGCTTTCTTT. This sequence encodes CAISQTGNTEAFF.

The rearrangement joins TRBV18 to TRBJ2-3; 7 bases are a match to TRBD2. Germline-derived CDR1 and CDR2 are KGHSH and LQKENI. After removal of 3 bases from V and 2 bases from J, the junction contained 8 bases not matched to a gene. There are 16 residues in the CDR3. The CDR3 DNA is TGTGCCAGCTCACCTCCGGCGGGGACTAACACAGATACGCAGTATTTT. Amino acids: CASSPPAGTNTDTQYF.

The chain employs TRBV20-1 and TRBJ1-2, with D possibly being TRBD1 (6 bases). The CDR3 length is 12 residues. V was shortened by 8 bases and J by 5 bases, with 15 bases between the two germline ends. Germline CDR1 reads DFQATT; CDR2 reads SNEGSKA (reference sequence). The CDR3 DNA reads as TGCAGTTCTCCCCGGGGGGCGTATGGCTACACCTTC. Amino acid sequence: CSSPRGAYGYTF.

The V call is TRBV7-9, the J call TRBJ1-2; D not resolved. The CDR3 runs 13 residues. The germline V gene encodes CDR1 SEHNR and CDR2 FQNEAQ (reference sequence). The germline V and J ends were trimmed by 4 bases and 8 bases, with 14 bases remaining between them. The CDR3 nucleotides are TGTGCCAGCAGCTCGCCACACTCGTGGGGCTACACCTTC. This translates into CASSSPHSWGYTF.

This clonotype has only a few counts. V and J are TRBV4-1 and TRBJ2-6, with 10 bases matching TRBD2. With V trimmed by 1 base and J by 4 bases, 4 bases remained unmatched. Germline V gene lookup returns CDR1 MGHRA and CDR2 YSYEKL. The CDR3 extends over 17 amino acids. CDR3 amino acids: CASSQVAGGTGANVLTF. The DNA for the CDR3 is TGCGCCAGCAGCCAAGTAGCGGGAGGAACCGGGGCCAACGTCCTGACTTTC.